This TCR beta chain comes out of a study of blood T cell repertoires in COVID-19. Study in general: Samples representing acute and convalescent COVID-19 were sourced from the United States, Italy and Spain. The cDNA or gDNA used as material had been derived from T cells, B-cell-depleted T cells, or PBMCs.

This CDR3 is built from 18 residues. Trimming removed 4 bases from V and 0 bases from J; junction bases left unmatched: 5. Germline V lookup: CDR1 LNHDA, CDR2 SQIVND (reference sequence). In the original processing: Amplification from reference gene primers served as the basis for estimated nucleated cell counts. TCRdb's table, derived via immunoSEQ multiplex PCR, lists solely in-frame clones and lacks some. The D gene and trimming were derived from the DNA, and the V and J assignments and clone size from that table. The data contain roughly 140,000 clones, around nine tenths of them singletons. The clonotype was recovered from a man in his fifties with active or convalescent COVID-19. The sample taken for sequencing was peripheral blood. This sequence joins TRBV19 and TRBJ2-2; 13 nucleotides align to TRBD2. CDR3 residues: CASSTSGLAGTNTGELFF. Written as DNA, the CDR3 is TGTGCCAGTAGTACCTCGGGACTAGCGGGGACGAACACCGGGGAGCTGTTTTTT.